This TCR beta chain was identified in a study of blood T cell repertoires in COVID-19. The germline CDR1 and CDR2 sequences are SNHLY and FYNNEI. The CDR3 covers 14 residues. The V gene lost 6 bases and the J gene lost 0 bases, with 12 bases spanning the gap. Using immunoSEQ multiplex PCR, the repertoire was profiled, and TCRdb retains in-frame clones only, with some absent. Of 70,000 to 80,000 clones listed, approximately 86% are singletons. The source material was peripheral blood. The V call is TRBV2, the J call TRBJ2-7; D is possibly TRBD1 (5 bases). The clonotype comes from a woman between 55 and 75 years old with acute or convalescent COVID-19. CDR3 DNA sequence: TGTGCCAGCAGGGACAATAATTTCTCCTACGAGCAGTACTTC. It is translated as CASRDNNFSYEQYF.